Listed here are 32 T cell receptor beta chains from one sample, sequenced in a study of prognosis after radiotherapy for stage I lung cancer. Template was genomic DNA; TCR beta CDR3 amplified in two multiplex PCR rounds. Round-one PCR had primers specific to each TRBV and TRBJ gene. Via MiXCR, TCRdb re-called the multiplex PCR reads, giving one row per CDR3 protein. This table has under 35,000 distinct CDR3 sequences, approximately 46% appearing once. The sample was PBMCs, taken before or after stereotactic body radiation therapy (not recorded which). The receptors shown here come from a donor over 45 with non-small cell lung cancer.

This clonotype is labeled as medium-sized (0.01 to 0.1%). The chain is built from TRBV6-2 or TRBV6-3 and TRBJ1-3; unclear D gene. The CDR3 has 15 residues. V shed 0 bases and J shed 0 bases, with 6 bases lying between them. The germline CDR1 and CDR2 sequences are MNHEY and SVGEGT. Here the CDR3 reads CASSYSSGSGNTIYF. The CDR3 nucleotides read TGTGCCAGCAGTTACTCGTCAGGCTCTGGAAACACCATATATTTT.

This clonotype was detected many times. The chain recombines TRBV2 with TRBJ2-3; no clear D. From germline, CDR1 is SNHLY and CDR2 FYNNEI. Trimming stripped 1 base from V and 2 bases from J, with 7 bases between. The CDR3 loop spans 14 amino acids. CDR3 sequence (DNA): TGTGCCAGCAGTGAAGGGCAGACCACAGATACGCAGTATTTT. Its protein is CASSEGQTTDTQYF.

This clonotype was seen ten or more times. The rearrangement links TRBV19 to TRBJ2-1; the match to TRBD1 covers 8 bases. There are 14 residues in the CDR3. The J segment lost 4 bases and the V segment lost 5 bases, leaving 4 bases of the junction unmatched. CDR1 and CDR2 (germline): LNHDA, SQIVND (reference sequence). The CDR3 spells CASSGGQEYNEQFF. The CDR3, as DNA: TGTGCCAGTAGTGGGGGACAGGAGTACAATGAGCAGTTCTTC.

This clonotype occurred many times. The V gene is TRBV29-1, the J gene TRBJ2-3, with D possibly being TRBD2 (5 bases). This CDR3 has 12 residues. Trimming removed 4 bases at V and 3 bases at J, with 8 bases between. Germline assignment: CDR1 SQVTM and CDR2 ANQGSEA. The CDR3 region is CSVGRRTDTQYF. CDR3 coding DNA: TGCAGCGTTGGAAGGAGGACAGATACGCAGTATTTT.

This clonotype is medium-sized (0.01 to 0.1%) in the sample. The chain carries TRBV20-1 and TRBJ1-6, with D possibly matching TRBD1 (5 bases). The CDR3 is made up of 14 amino acids. Deletions cut 0 bases from V and 11 bases from J, with 14 bases between. CDR1 and CDR2 from the germline V gene are DFQATT and SNEGSKA (reference sequence). CDR3 loop: CSARDQGVETPLHF. The DNA of the CDR3 is TGCAGTGCTAGAGATCAGGGTGTGGAAACACCCCTCCACTTT.

This clonotype has a count of ten or more. The V call is TRBV27, the J call TRBJ2-2; TRBD2 matches 8 bases. Germline lookup yields CDR1 MNHEY and CDR2 SMNVEV (reference sequence). There are 15 residues in the CDR3. V lost 3 bases, J lost 4 bases, and 4 bases stayed unmatched. The CDR3 nucleotides are TGTGCCAGCAGTTTCGGGCGGGGGGTCACCGGGGAGCTGTTTTTT. It encodes CASSFGRGVTGELFF.

This chain links TRBV20-1 with TRBJ2-5; a weak D match, TRBD2 (5 bases). Germline V gene sequence: CDR1 DFQATT, CDR2 SNEGSKA (reference sequence). The germline V and J ends were trimmed by 2 bases and 4 bases, with 17 bases remaining between them. This CDR3 spans 15 amino acids. The chain's CDR3 is CSARPLGSDIETQYF. DNA of the CDR3: TGCAGTGCTAGACCTCTCGGTAGCGATATAGAGACCCAGTACTTC.

The V call is TRBV12-3 or TRBV12-4, the J call TRBJ1-2, with 8 bases that match TRBD1. V lost 4 bases, J lost 7 bases, and 8 bases stayed unmatched. The CDR3 is made up of 14 amino acids. The CDR3 DNA is TGTGCCAGCAGTTGGACAGGGCTTCACTCTGGCTACACCTTC. Residues: CASSWTGLHSGYTF.

This clonotype was counted a few times. J is TRBJ2-2 and V is TRBV5-6, with D unresolved. Germline CDR1 reads SGHDT; CDR2 reads YYEEEE. The CDR3 is 13 residues long. Trimming left V 1 base short and J 1 base short, with 2 bases between. The CDR3: CASSLWNTGELFF. The CDR3 DNA reads TGTGCCAGCAGCTTGTGGAACACCGGGGAGCTGTTTTTT.

Worth noting for this clonotype: A far larger clone is only one base removed, so a read error is likely. The genes are TRBV12-3 or TRBV12-4 and TRBJ2-7, with TRBD2 matching over 10 bases. The DNA matches TRBJ2-3 better at its end, which makes the J call doubtful. The CDR3 covers 16 residues. CDR3 sequence (DNA): TGTGCCAGCAACTCCCCGCAGCGGGAGGGCCACGATACGCAGTATTTT. Translating it yields CASNSPQREGHDTQYF.

This clonotype has ten or more counts. An end of the junction does not agree with germline; a read error may underlie this. The chain is built from TRBV7-3 and TRBJ1-6; 7 bases agree with TRBD1. The CDR3 is 15 amino acids. The germline gives CDR1 SGHTA, CDR2 FQGTGA. CDR3 loop: CASSVTGETSSPLHF. Written as DNA, the CDR3 is TGTGCCAGCAGCGTAACAGGGGAAACCTCCTCACCCCTCCACTTT.

This clonotype was counted at least ten times. This chain connects TRBV29-1 to TRBJ1-2; 10 bases map to TRBD1. V lost 1 base to trimming and J lost 7 bases; unmatched junction nucleotides: 6. Germline CDR1 is SQVTM and CDR2 is ANQGSEA. The CDR3 loop spans 14 amino acids. The CDR3 loop is CSVEVVTGGRGYTF. DNA of the CDR3: TGCAGCGTTGAAGTCGTGACAGGGGGCCGTGGCTACACCTTC.

This clonotype was seen repeatedly, ten times or more. V is TRBV28 and J is TRBJ2-5; maybe TRBD1 (5 bases). Germline lookup yields CDR1 MDHEN and CDR2 SYDVKM. The CDR3 extends over 14 amino acids. Deletions cut 1 base from V and 6 bases from J, with 12 bases between. The CDR3 is CASSLFQGRQTQYF. The CDR3 DNA reads TGTGCCAGCAGTTTATTTCAGGGTCGGCAGACCCAGTACTTC.

This clonotype showed up many times. The chain couples TRBV30 to TRBJ1-2; D perhaps matches TRBD1 (5 bases). This CDR3 region has 13 residues. Trimming left V 2 bases short and J 1 base short, with 8 bases between. Germline-derived CDR1 and CDR2 are GTSNPN and SVGIG (reference sequence). The CDR3 nucleotides are TGTGCCTGGAGTATCGACAGTAACTATGGCTACACCTTC. Translated, it gives CAWSIDSNYGYTF.

The V and J genes are TRBV7-9 and TRBJ2-7; 11 bases fit TRBD2. V shed 1 base and J 6 bases; nucleotides not matched to a gene: 2. The CDR3 extends over 14 amino acids. CDR1 and CDR2 (germline): SEHNR, FQNEAQ (reference sequence). CDR3 residues: CASSLGGTSGEQYF. The CDR3 coding sequence is TGTGCCAGCAGCTTAGGGGGGACTAGCGGCGAGCAGTACTTC.

Remarks on this clonotype: Just one base apart from a much larger clone, this may be a read error. V gene TRBV5-5 combines with J gene TRBJ2-3; no clear D. V lost 5 bases and J 3 bases, leaving 13 bases between the germline ends. The CDR3 is 14 residues long. In germline, CDR1 is SGHKS, CDR2 YYEKEE (reference sequence). CDR3 protein: CASRLGWQTDTQYF. The CDR3 DNA follows: TGTGCCAGCAGACTGGGGTGGCAAACAGATACGCAGTATTTT.

This clonotype was seen many times. At one of its ends the junction is not consistent with the germline gene, which may arise from a read error. The rearrangement uses TRBV20-1 and TRBJ2-7, with D perhaps matching TRBD2 (5 bases). Germline assignment: CDR1 DFQATT and CDR2 SNEGSKA (reference sequence). The CDR3 is made up of 11 amino acids. CDR3 sequence: CCAEGNHEQYF. In DNA form, the CDR3 reads TGCTGTGCTGAGGGTAACCACGAGCAGTACTTC.

The V gene is TRBV24-1, the J gene TRBJ2-3, with TRBD2 matching 13 bases. The germline V gene has CDR1 KGHDR and CDR2 SFDVKD. The CDR3 spans 19 residues. The trim removed 3 bases at V and 4 bases at J, leaving 12 bases unmatched. The CDR3 loop reads CATSDPTRTSGRRADTQYF. Written as DNA, the CDR3 is TGTGCCACCAGTGATCCGACCCGGACTAGCGGGAGACGCGCAGATACGCAGTATTTT.

A remark on this clonotype: A read error is likely here: a far larger clone is one base away. This chain uses TRBV7-3 with TRBJ2-7; TRBD2 aligns across 8 bases. Germline lookup yields CDR1 SGHTA and CDR2 FQGTGA. The CDR3 loop spans 16 amino acids. Trimming removed 4 bases from V and 7 bases from J; junction bases left unmatched: 15. DNA for the CDR3: TGTGCCAGCAGCTCCATAGCGGGGACTTCCTACAATGAGCAGTACTTC. Amino acid sequence: CASSSIAGTSYNEQYF.

In its sample, this clonotype was seen many times. This chain joins TRBV6-1 and TRBJ1-5; 8 bases are shared with TRBD1. Germline-derived CDR1 and CDR2 are MNHNS and SASEGT. The CDR3 loop spans 15 amino acids. Germline trimming cut 2 bases from V and 1 base from J; bases unmatched to any gene: 1. The CDR3, as DNA: TGTGCCAGCAGTGAAACAGGGGGGAGCAATCAGCCCCAGCATTTT. It codes for CASSETGGSNQPQHF.

This clonotype was picked up one time. The CDR3, as DNA: TGTGCCAGCAGTTACATCGGGACTAGAGGGATGTCGTACGAGCAGTACTTC. As protein: CASSYIGTRGMSYEQYF. V is TRBV6-5 and J is TRBJ2-7; 8 nucleotides line up with TRBD2. The CDR3 spans 17 residues. The germline V gene has CDR1 MNHEY and CDR2 SVGAGI. V shed 2 bases, J shed 4 bases, and the junction held 13 bases outside the gene matches.

Of note for this clonotype: The junction does not match germline at one end; this may be a read error. The chain couples TRBV2 to TRBJ2-5; 9 positions agree with TRBD1. In germline, CDR1 is SNHLY, CDR2 FYNNEI. This CDR3 comprises 15 residues. CDR3 coding DNA: TGTGCAAGCAGTGGACGGACAGGGGATAGGGAGACCAAGTACTTC. It codes for CASSGRTGDRETKYF.

This clonotype was detected ten times or more. The chain has TRBV11-3 and TRBJ2-5, with TRBD1 matching 7 bases. This CDR3 region has 13 residues. The trim removed 4 bases at V and 2 bases at J, leaving 1 base unmatched. Per germline, CDR1 SGHNT and CDR2 YENEEA. CDR3 bases: TGTGCCAGCAGCTCGGGACAGCAAGAGACCCAGTACTTC. It codes for CASSSGQQETQYF.

Note on this clonotype: This sequence is one base from a far larger clone and is likely a read error. The chain uses TRBV6-2 or TRBV6-3 and TRBJ2-1; perhaps TRBD1 as D (8 bases). The CDR3 runs 13 residues. CDR1 is MNHEY, CDR2 SVGEGT, per germline. CDR3 nucleotide sequence: TGTACCAGCAGCGGGACAGGTGGCAATGAGCAGTTCTTC. Protein: CTSSGTGGNEQFF.

This clonotype qualifies as medium-sized. The chain is built from TRBV28 and TRBJ1-6, with 7 bases fitting TRBD1. The V and J ends lost 6 bases and 7 bases, in that order; junction bases with no gene match: 15. Germline V gene sequence: CDR1 MDHEN, CDR2 SYDVKM. The length of the CDR3 is 17 residues. Here the CDR3 reads CASRTWEGAQGNSPLHF. The CDR3 DNA sequence: TGTGCCAGCAGAACCTGGGAGGGGGCCCAAGGCAATTCACCCCTCCACTTT.

This clonotype was recorded many times. The rearrangement links TRBV13 to TRBJ2-3, with unresolved D. The CDR3 runs to 15 residues. V was cut by 0 bases and J by 0 bases, with 7 bases left in between. From germline, CDR1 is PRHDT and CDR2 FYEKMQ (reference sequence). In DNA, the CDR3 is TGTGCCAGCAGCTTAGGCCTACAGAGCACAGATACGCAGTATTTT. It is translated as CASSLGLQSTDTQYF.

This rearrangement joins TRBV7-2 to TRBJ2-5, with D perhaps TRBD2 (6 bases). V lost 3 bases to trimming and J lost 5 bases, with 16 bases between them. CDR3 length: 15 residues. Germline CDR1 is SGHTA and CDR2 is FQGNSA. DNA of the CDR3: TGTGCCAGCAGCTTCCCCCCGGGGAGGAGGGAGACCCAGTACTTC. This encodes CASSFPPGRRETQYF.

At least ten counts were recorded for this clonotype. The chain employs TRBV6-5 and TRBJ1-4; TRBD1 matches 8 bases. With 4 bases clipped from V and 8 bases from J, the junction kept 9 bases outside the gene matches. This CDR3 comprises 15 residues. Germline V gene data show CDR1 as MNHEY and CDR2 as SVGAGI. The CDR3 DNA reads as TGTGCCAGCAGTTGGACAGGGCCTAGGAGCGAAAAACTGTTTTTT. This translates into CASSWTGPRSEKLFF.

This clonotype was observed many times. This chain connects TRBV5-6 to TRBJ1-5, with D possibly matching TRBD1 (5 bases). Trimming cost V 0 bases and J 6 bases, with 19 bases left between them. This CDR3 is 17 amino acids long. Germline V lookup: CDR1 SGHDT, CDR2 YYEEEE. The chain's CDR3 is CASSLGGPGGLGQPQHF. DNA for the CDR3: TGTGCCAGCAGCTTGGGGGGCCCAGGAGGGCTAGGTCAGCCCCAGCATTTT.

The chain combines TRBV12-3 or TRBV12-4 with TRBJ1-1; possible D gene TRBD1, 6 bases. Trimming shortened V by 6 bases and J by 3 bases, and 20 bases separated the two germline ends. The CDR3 length is 16 residues. CDR3 in DNA: TGTGCCAGCAGCCTCCCTGTAGTCCCAGGGGACACTGAAGCTTTCTTT. Encoded protein: CASSLPVVPGDTEAFF.

Concerning this clonotype itself: A far larger clone is off by one base, so a read error is likely. The chain combines TRBV6-4 with TRBJ2-1; D gene uncertain. Trimming shortened V by 6 bases and J by 8 bases, and 14 bases separated the two germline ends. The CDR3 runs 13 residues. CDR1 and CDR2 (germline): MRHNA, SNTAGT. The CDR3 DNA is TGTGCCAGCAGGGGCACGGATGGGGATGAGCAGTTCTTC. It translates to CASRGTDGDEQFF.

J is TRBJ1-1 and V is TRBV5-1; weak D call: TRBD1 (6 bases). From germline, CDR1 is SGHRS and CDR2 YFSETQ. The CDR3 contains 15 residues. V was shortened by 5 bases and J by 2 bases, with 16 bases between the two germline ends. The CDR3 loop is CASRLGGGSNTEAFF. The DNA of the CDR3 is TGCGCCAGCAGATTAGGAGGGGGAAGCAACACTGAAGCTTTCTTT.